The TCR beta chain described here comes from a study of blood T cells in healthy people across ages. This clonotype was found a few times. A second PCR, run for about 6 to 11 cycles, used a sample-barcoded 5' primer plus a J-beta primer mix. TCRdb ran MiXCR on the 5' RACE reads and lists one entry per CDR3 protein. The sample lists about a million distinct CDR3 sequences; 35% to 40% were seen once. The germline gives CDR1 DFQATT, CDR2 SNEGSKA (reference sequence). Unmatched junction bases numbered 10, after V lost 6 bases and J lost 8 bases. There are 13 residues in the CDR3. This receptor was taken from a man younger than 35 in good health. The V gene is TRBV20-1, the J gene TRBJ1-1, with 9 bases fitting TRBD1. The specimen was blood. The CDR3 here is CSARTGGAQEAFF. DNA for the CDR3: TGCAGTGCGCGTACAGGGGGCGCTCAGGAAGCTTTCTTT.